This entry features one T cell receptor beta chain sequence. The antigen remains undetermined. V lost 5 bases to trimming and J lost 0 bases, with 10 bases between them. This CDR3 is built from 14 residues. Germline CDR1 reads LNHDA; CDR2 reads SQIVND (reference sequence). The entry originates in a study of Ad26.COV2.S vaccination and SARS-CoV-2 variants. Some clones are missing from TCRdb's copy, which holds only in-frame ones; the method was immunoSEQ multiplex PCR. This sample carries about 350,000 clones, around 92% of them seen once, and the ten largest clones take roughly 3.9%. Study results and caveats: Non-spike TCR breadth was similar in vaccine and placebo recipients. After vaccination, substantial breadth of spike-specific CD8+ and CD4+ responses was reported. Vaccine recipients posted higher spike-specific TCR breadth than their placebo counterparts.

The sample here was peripheral blood, taken after recovery from COVID-19. This TCR derives from a human donor who had recovered from COVID-19. The chain is built from TRBV19 and TRBJ1-1; tentatively, D is TRBD1 (5 bases). The CDR3 bases are TGTGCCAGTAGTGCGACAGCAATGAACACTGAAGCTTTCTTT. This sequence encodes CASSATAMNTEAFF.